This T cell receptor (beta chain) was identified during a study of T cell repertoires in cytomegalovirus infection. In TCRdb, the reads were re-called with MiXCR into one record per CDR3 protein. This table holds around 230,000 distinct CDR3 sequences, 6.5% found once. This CDR3 is built from 15 residues. J gave up 6 bases and V 8 bases, and 13 bases lay outside the gene matches. This clonotype was observed a few times. Sequenced material: PBMCs. The V gene is TRBV23-1, the J gene TRBJ2-7, with TRBD1 matching over 10 bases. TRBV23-1 is filed as an ORF, its function uncertain. The sequence came from a human donor in good health (CMV status not recorded). Some clones in this sample may be carry-over from other donors' samples. The CDR3 nucleotides are TGCGCCAGCGACCCACCGGGACAGGGGACGGGCGAGCAGTACTTC. Translated: CASDPPGQGTGEQYF.